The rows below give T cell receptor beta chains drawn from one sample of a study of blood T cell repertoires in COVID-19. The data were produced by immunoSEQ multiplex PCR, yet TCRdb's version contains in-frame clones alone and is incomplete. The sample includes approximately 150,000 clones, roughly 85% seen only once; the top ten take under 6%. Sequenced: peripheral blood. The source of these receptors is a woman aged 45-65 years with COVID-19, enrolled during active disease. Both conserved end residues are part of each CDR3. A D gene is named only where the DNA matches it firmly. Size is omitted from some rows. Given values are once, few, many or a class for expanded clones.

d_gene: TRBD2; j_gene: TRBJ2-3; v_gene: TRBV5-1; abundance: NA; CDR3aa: CASRGTSGSTDTQYF; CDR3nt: TGCGCCAGCAGGGGGACTAGCGGAAGCACAGATACGCAGTATTTT
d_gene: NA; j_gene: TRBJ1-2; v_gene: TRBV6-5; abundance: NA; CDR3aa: CASTVSYGYTF; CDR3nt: TGTGCCAGCACTGTTTCCTATGGCTACACCTTC
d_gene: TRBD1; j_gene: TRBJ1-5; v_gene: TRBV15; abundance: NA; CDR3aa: CATSREAPGQANQPQHF; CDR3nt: TGTGCCACCAGCAGAGAAGCCCCGGGACAGGCTAATCAGCCCCAGCATTTT
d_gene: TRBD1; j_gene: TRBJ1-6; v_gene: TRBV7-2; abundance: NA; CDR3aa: CASSPQSDRGSPLHF; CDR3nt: TGTGCCAGCAGCCCGCAGAGTGACAGGGGGTCACCCCTCCACTTT
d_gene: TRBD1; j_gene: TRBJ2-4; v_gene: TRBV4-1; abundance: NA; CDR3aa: CASSPWDRGDIQYF; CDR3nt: TGCGCCAGCAGCCCCTGGGACAGGGGTGACATTCAGTACTTC
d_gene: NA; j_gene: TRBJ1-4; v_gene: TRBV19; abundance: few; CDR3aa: CASSILENEKLFF; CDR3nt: TGTGCCAGTAGTATTCTAGAGAATGAAAAACTGTTTTTT
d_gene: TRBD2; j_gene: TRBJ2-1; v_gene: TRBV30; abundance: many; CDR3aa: CAWGNPGSGHYNEQFF; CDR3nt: TGTGCCTGGGGGAATCCGGGTAGCGGGCACTACAATGAGCAGTTCTTC
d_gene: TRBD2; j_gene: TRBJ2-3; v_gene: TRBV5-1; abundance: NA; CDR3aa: CASSLAGRGTDTQYF; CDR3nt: TGCGCCAGCAGCTTGGCCGGGCGGGGGACAGATACGCAGTATTTT
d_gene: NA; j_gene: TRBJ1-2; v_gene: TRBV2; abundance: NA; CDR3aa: CASSEIGGSKGYTF; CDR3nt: TGTGCCAGCAGTGAAATTGGGGGGTCGAAGGGCTACACCTTC
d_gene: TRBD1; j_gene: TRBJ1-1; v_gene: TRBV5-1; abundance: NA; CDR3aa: CASSPQGGTEAFF; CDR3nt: TGCGCCAGCAGCCCCCAGGGGGGCACTGAAGCTTTCTTT
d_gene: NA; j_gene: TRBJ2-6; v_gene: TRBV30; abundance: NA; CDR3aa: CASLRRSGANVLTF; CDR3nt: TGTGCCTCCCTAAGGAGGTCTGGGGCCAACGTCCTGACTTTC
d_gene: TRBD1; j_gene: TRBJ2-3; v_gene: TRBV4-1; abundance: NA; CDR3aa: CASSQEGGTGRVTDTQYF; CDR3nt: TGCGCCAGCAGCCAAGAAGGGGGGACAGGAAGGGTAACAGATACGCAGTATTTT
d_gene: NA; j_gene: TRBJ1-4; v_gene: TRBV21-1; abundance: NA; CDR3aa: CASSPPTAGANEKLFF; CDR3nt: TGTGCCAGCAGCCCCCCCACGGCAGGGGCTAATGAAAAACTGTTTTTT
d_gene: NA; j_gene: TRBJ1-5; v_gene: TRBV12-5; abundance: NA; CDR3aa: CASGLVRVSGGRQPQHF; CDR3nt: TGTGCTAGTGGTTTGGTACGGGTTTCGGGGGGTCGGCAGCCCCAGCATTTT
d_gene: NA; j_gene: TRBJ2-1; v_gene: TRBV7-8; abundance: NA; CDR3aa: CASSLQADNEQFF; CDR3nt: TGTGCCAGCAGCTTACAGGCAGACAATGAGCAGTTCTTC
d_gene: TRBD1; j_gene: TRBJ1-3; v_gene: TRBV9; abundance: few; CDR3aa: CASSAHPTGGNTIYF; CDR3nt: TGTGCCAGCAGCGCCCATCCGACAGGGGGAAACACCATATATTTT
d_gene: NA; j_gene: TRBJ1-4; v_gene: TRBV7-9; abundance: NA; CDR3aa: CASSMGHINEKLFF; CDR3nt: TGTGCCAGCAGCATGGGACACATCAATGAAAAACTGTTTTTT
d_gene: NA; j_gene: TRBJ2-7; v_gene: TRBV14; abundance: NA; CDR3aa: CASSPRGYEQYF; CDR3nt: TGTGCCAGCAGCCCCAGGGGTTACGAGCAGTACTTC
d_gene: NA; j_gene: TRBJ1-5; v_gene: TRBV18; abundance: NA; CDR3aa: CASSPEGGNQPQHF; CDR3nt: TGTGCCAGCTCACCCGAGGGGGGCAATCAGCCCCAGCATTTT
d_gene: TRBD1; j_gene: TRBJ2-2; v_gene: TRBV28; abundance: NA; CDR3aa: CASSFRGRGTGELFF; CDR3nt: TGTGCCAGCAGTTTTAGGGGGCGCGGCACCGGGGAGCTGTTTTTT
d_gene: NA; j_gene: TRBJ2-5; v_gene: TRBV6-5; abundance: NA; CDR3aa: CASSYRGTQYF; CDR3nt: TGTGCCAGCAGTTATCGGGGGACCCAGTACTTC
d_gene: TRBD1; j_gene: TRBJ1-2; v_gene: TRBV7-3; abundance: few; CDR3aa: CASSLGTGNGYTF; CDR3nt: TGTGCCAGCAGCTTGGGGACAGGGAATGGCTACACCTTC
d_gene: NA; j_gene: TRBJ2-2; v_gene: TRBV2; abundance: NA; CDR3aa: CASQAGTNTGELFF; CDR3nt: TGTGCCAGCCAGGCGGGAACGAACACCGGGGAGCTGTTTTTT
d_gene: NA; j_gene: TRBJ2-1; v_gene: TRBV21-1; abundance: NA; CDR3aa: CASSKDVEQHNEQFF; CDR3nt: TGTGCCAGCAGCAAAGATGTCGAGCAACACAATGAGCAGTTCTTC
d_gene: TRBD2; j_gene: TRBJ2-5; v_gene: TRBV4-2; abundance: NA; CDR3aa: CASSQGRGASQETQYF; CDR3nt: TGTGCCAGCAGCCAAGGGCGGGGGGCCTCCCAAGAGACCCAGTACTTC
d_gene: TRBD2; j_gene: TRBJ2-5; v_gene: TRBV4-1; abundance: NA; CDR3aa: CASSQDWISSGGYQETQYF; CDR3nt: TGCGCCAGCAGCCAAGACTGGATCAGCAGCGGGGGGTACCAAGAGACCCAGTACTTC
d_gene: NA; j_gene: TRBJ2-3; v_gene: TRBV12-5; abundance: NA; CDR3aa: CASGPQASTDTQYF; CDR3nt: TGTGCTAGTGGTCCCCAAGCGAGCACAGATACGCAGTATTTT
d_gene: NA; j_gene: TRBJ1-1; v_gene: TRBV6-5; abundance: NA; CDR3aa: CASRPDRSTEAFF; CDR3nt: TGTGCCAGCAGACCCGACAGGAGCACTGAAGCTTTCTTT
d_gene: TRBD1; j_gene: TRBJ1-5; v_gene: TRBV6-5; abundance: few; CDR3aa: CASSRDSGNQPQHF; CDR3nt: TGTGCCAGCAGCAGGGACAGTGGCAATCAGCCCCAGCATTTT
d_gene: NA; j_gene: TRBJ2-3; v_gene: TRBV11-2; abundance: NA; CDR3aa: CASSFLSVSTDTQYF; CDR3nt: TGTGCCAGCAGCTTCCTATCCGTGAGCACAGATACGCAGTATTTT
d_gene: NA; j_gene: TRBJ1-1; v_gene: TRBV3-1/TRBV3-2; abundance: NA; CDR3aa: CASSQIESGTEAFF; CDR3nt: TGTGCCAGCAGCCAAATAGAGTCAGGGACTGAAGCTTTCTTT
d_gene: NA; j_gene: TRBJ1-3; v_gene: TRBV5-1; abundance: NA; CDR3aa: CASSLGLLSGNTIYF; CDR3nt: TGCGCCAGCAGCCTGGGACTCCTCTCTGGAAACACCATATATTTT
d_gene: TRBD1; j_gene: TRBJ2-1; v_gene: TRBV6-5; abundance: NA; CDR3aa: CASSLRQGEGDEQFF; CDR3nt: TGTGCCAGCAGCCTCAGACAGGGAGAGGGAGATGAGCAGTTCTTC
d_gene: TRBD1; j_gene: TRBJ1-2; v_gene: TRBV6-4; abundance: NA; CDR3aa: CASRETGGGNGYTF; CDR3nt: TGTGCCAGCAGAGAGACAGGGGGAGGAAATGGCTACACCTTC
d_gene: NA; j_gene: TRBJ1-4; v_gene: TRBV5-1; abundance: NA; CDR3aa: CASSQGPLATNEKLFF; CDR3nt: TGCGCCAGCAGCCAGGGGCCACTTGCAACTAATGAAAAACTGTTTTTT
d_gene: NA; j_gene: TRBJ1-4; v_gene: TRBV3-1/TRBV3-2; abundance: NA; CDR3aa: CASSPHPRGVGGHEKLFF; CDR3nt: TGTGCCAGCAGCCCCCATCCGCGGGGCGTGGGGGGTCATGAAAAACTGTTTTTT
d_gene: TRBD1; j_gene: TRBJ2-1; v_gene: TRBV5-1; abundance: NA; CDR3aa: CASSHEQGTYNEQFF; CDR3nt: TGCGCCAGCAGTCATGAACAGGGGACGTACAATGAGCAGTTCTTC
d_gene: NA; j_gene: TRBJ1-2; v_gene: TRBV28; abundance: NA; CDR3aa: CASSSPRWGQDYGYTF; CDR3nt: TGTGCCAGCAGTTCCCCGAGGTGGGGGCAAGACTATGGCTACACCTTC
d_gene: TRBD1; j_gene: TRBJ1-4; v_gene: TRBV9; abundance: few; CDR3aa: CASSAPGQGNEKLFF; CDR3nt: TGTGCCAGCAGCGCGCCGGGACAGGGGAACGAAAAACTGTTTTTT
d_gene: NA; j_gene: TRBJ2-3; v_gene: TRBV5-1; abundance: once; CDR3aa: CASTPLANTDTQYF; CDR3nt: TGCGCCAGCACCCCCCTAGCGAACACAGATACGCAGTATTTT
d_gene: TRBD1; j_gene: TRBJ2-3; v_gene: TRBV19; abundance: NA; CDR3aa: CASSLGGQGSPDTQYF; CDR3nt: TGTGCCAGTAGTTTAGGTGGACAGGGGTCCCCAGATACGCAGTATTTT
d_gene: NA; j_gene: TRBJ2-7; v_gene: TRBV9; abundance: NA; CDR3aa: CASSVDSQSYEQYF; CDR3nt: TGTGCCAGCAGCGTAGACAGCCAGTCCTACGAGCAGTACTTC
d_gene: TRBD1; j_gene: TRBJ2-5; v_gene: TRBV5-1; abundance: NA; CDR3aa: CASSLGSGTGNQETQYF; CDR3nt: TGCGCCAGCAGCTTGGGCTCCGGGACAGGAAACCAAGAGACCCAGTACTTC
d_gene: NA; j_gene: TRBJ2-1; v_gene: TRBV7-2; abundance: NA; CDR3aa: CASSLGPRGSYNEQFF; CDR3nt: TGTGCCAGCAGCTTAGGACCCAGGGGTTCCTACAATGAGCAGTTCTTC
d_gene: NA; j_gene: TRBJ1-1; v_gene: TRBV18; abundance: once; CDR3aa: CASSPGSVARGTEAFF; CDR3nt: TGTGCCAGCTCACCTGGCTCTGTTGCCCGGGGCACTGAAGCTTTCTTT